This TCR beta chain was captured in a study of monozygotic twins with cystic fibrosis. Points on this clone: Antigen unknown.

Per germline, CDR1 SGDLS and CDR2 YYNGEE. This CDR3 has 13 residues. Trimming removed 1 base at V and 0 bases at J, with 3 bases between. The table came from immunoSEQ multiplex PCR; TCRdb's copy has only in-frame clones and leaves some out. This sample carries about 24,000 clones, 91% of them seen once, and the ten largest clones take 0.29%. Study observations and caveats: Co-twins had the most similar V usage for 13 of 16 pairs, J for 8. Nucleotide-identical clonotype sharing was significantly higher within monozygotic CF twin pairs than between unrelated CF individuals. Clonality was generally low (median about 0.01), higher in the most severe patients.

Sequenced sample: blood. The chain is built from TRBV9 and TRBJ2-3; no clear D gene. This TCR was sampled from a girl aged 2 to 10 with cystic fibrosis. CDR3 loop: CASSVISTDTQYF. The CDR3 DNA is TGTGCCAGCAGCGTAATTAGCACAGATACGCAGTATTTT. Supplemented by reference TRBV9 and TRBJ2-3, the full variable domain reads DSGVTQTPKHLITATGQRVTLRCSPRSGDLSVYWYQQSLDQGLQFLIQYYNGEERAKGNILERFSAQQFPDLHSELNLSSLELGDSALYFCASSVISTDTQYFGPGTRLTVL.